These 7 T cell receptor beta chains were sequenced from one sample in a study of cytomegalovirus exposure and HLA in healthy donors. Use of 60 Vbeta and 13 Jbeta primers characterized the PCR. The table came from immunoSEQ multiplex PCR; TCRdb's copy has only in-frame clones and leaves some out. Found here are roughly 160,000 clones, 75% to 90% of them singletons; the top ten hold about 2.5%. The sample was PBMCs. Source of these receptors: a male donor in good health and CMV-seronegative.

The chain is built from TRBV27 and TRBJ2-3; TRBD2 might be the D (7 bases). The germline V and J ends were trimmed by 1 base and 8 bases, with 16 bases remaining between them. This CDR3 comprises 15 residues. CDR1 MNHEY and CDR2 SMNVEV come from the germline V gene (reference sequence). As DNA, the CDR3 is TGTGCCAGCAGTTTATTGGGGGGGGACATAAGTACGCAGTATTTT. It is translated as CASSLLGGDISTQYF.

This chain links TRBV7-9 with TRBJ2-5; D ambiguous. The end of the DNA is better explained by TRBJ2-7, so the J call may be wrong. The CDR3 is made up of 15 amino acids. CDR1 and CDR2 from the germline V gene are SEHNR and FQNEAQ (reference sequence). The CDR3 DNA reads as TGTGCCAGCAGCTCTAGACTCGACCCTGCCTACGAGCAGTACTTC. Protein product: CASSSRLDPAYEQYF.

The gene calls are TRBV29-1 and TRBJ2-2; 15 nucleotides line up with TRBD2. Germline CDR1 and CDR2: SQVTM and ANQGSEA. The CDR3 spans 16 residues. V dropped 7 bases and J dropped 5; count of bases not matched to a gene: 8. The CDR3 DNA sequence: TGCAGCGCCCGGACTAGCGGGGGGGCGGAGACCGGGGAGCTGTTTTTT. Protein sequence: CSARTSGGAETGELFF.

This CDR3 reads CASSPNPGQGREKLFF. CDR3 bases: TGTGCCAGCAGTCCTAATCCGGGACAGGGGCGCGAAAAACTGTTTTTT. This rearrangement joins TRBV28 to TRBJ1-4; 10 bases line up with TRBD1. The CDR3 is made up of 16 amino acids. V lost 5 bases to trimming and J lost 8 bases; unmatched junction nucleotides: 11. CDR1 and CDR2 from the germline V gene are MDHEN and SYDVKM.

A note on this clone: Additional DNA sequences in this sample encode the identical CDR3. The genes are TRBV10-1 and TRBJ2-3, with 14 bases fitting TRBD2. V shed 4 bases and J 5 bases; nucleotides not matched to a gene: 5. This CDR3 region has 16 residues. Looked up from germline, CDR1 is WNHNN and CDR2 is SYGVQD (reference sequence). CDR3 region: CASSAGLAGGEDTQYF. The CDR3, as DNA: TGCGCCAGCAGTGCCGGACTAGCGGGGGGAGAAGATACGCAGTATTTT.

This sequence joins TRBV2 and TRBJ1-2, with D unresolved. This CDR3 is built from 14 residues. With 7 bases removed from V and 8 bases from J, the gap between germline ends came to 20 bases. Germline values: CDR1 SNHLY, CDR2 FYNNEI. The CDR3 region is CASTLMGSLEGYTF. The CDR3 DNA reads TGTGCCAGCACCCTAATGGGCAGCCTTGAAGGCTACACCTTC.

The CDR3 reads CASSFGTSGGETQYF. The CDR3 DNA is TGCGCCAGCAGCTTCGGGACTAGCGGGGGGGAGACCCAGTACTTC. The rearrangement uses TRBV5-1 and TRBJ2-5; 15 nucleotides align to TRBD2. V lost 2 bases and J lost 5; bases outside the gene matches: 1. CDR3 length equals 15 residues. CDR1 is SGHRS, CDR2 YFSETQ, per germline.